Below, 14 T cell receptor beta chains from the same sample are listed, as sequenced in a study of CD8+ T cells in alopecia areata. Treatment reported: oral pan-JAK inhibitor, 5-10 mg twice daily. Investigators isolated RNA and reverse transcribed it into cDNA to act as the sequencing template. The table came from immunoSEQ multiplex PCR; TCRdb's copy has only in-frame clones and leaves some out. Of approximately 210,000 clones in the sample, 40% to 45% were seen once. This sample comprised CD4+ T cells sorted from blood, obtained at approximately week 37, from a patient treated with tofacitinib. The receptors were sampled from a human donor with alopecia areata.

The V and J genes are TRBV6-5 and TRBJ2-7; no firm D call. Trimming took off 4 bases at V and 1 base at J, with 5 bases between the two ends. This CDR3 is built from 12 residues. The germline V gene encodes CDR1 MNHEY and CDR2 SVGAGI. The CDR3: CASSSRSYEQYF. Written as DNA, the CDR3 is TGTGCCAGCAGTTCGAGGTCCTACGAGCAGTACTTC.

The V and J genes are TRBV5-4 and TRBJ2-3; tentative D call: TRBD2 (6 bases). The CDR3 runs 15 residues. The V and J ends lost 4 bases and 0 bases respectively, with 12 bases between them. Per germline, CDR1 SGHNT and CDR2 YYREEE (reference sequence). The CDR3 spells CASSPEGRSTDTQYF. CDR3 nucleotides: TGTGCCAGCAGCCCGGAGGGACGAAGCACAGATACGCAGTATTTT.

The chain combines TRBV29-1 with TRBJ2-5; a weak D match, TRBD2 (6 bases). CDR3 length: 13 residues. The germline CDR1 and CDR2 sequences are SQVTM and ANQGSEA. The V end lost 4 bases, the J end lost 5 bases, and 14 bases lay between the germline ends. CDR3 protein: CSVVIAERETQYF. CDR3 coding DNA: TGCAGCGTTGTTATAGCGGAGAGGGAGACCCAGTACTTC.

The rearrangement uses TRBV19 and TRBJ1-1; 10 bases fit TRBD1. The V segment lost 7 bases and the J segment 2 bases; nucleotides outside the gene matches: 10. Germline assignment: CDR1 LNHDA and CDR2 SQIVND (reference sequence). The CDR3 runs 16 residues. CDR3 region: CASTPGQGIGNTEAFF. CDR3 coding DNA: TGTGCCAGTACCCCGGGACAGGGGATTGGAAACACTGAAGCTTTCTTT.

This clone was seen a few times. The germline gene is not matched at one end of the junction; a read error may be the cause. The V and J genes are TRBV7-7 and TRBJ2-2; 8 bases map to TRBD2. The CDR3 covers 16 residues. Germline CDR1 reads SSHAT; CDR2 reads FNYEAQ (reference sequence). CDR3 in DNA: TGTGCTAGCAGCGCCGGGCCCAGCGGGAGTGGCGGGGAGCTGTTTTTT. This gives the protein CASSAGPSGSGGELFF.

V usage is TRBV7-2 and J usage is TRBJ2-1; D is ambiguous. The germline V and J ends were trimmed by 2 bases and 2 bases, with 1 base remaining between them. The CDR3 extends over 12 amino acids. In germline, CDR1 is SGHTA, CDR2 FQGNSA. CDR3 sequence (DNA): TGTGCCAGCAGCTTAACCTACAATGAGCAGTTCTTC. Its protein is CASSLTYNEQFF.

CDR3 sequence: CASSLGLATVFAIQYF. In DNA form, the CDR3 reads TGCGCCAGCAGCTTGGGTTTGGCGACAGTTTTCGCCATTCAGTACTTC. This chain connects TRBV5-1 to TRBJ2-4; a possible D gene is TRBD1 (5 bases). Germline V gene data show CDR1 as SGHRS and CDR2 as YFSETQ. V shed 0 bases and J shed 9 bases, with 19 bases lying between them. The CDR3 extends over 16 amino acids.

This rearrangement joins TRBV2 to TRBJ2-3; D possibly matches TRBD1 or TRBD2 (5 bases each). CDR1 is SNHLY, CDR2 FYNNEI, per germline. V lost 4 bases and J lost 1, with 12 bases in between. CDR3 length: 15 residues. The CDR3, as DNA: TGTGCCAGCAGTGTTTGGGACGAGGGCACAGATACGCAGTATTTT. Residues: CASSVWDEGTDTQYF.

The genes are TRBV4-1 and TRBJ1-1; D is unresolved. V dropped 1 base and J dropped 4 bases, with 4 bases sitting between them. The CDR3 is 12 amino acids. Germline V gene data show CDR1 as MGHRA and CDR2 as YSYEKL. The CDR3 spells CASSQAGTEAFF. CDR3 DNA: TGCGCCAGCAGCCAAGCTGGCACTGAAGCTTTCTTT.

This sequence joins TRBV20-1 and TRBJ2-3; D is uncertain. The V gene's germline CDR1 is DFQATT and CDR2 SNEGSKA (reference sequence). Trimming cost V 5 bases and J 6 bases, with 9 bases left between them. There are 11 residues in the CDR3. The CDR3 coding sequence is TGCAGTGCTCGAGGAGAGGATACGCAGTATTTT. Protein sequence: CSARGEDTQYF.

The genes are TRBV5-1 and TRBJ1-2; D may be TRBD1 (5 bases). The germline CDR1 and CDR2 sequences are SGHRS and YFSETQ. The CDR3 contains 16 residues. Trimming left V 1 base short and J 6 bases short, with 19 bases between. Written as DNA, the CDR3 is TGCGCCAGCAGCTTGCAAACGGCAGACAGAACCCATGGCTACACCTTC. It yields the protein CASSLQTADRTHGYTF.

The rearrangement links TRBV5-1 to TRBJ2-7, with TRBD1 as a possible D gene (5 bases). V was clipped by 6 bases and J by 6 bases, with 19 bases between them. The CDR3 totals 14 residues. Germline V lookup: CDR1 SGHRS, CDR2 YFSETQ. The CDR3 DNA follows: TGCGCCAGCAACTTAGGGCCAGGGTTTGGCGAGCAGTACTTC. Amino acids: CASNLGPGFGEQYF.

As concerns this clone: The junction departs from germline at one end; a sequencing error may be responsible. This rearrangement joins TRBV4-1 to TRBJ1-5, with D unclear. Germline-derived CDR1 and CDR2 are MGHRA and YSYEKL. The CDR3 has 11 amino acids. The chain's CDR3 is CASSQDGAADF. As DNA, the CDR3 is TGCGCCAGCAGCCAAGATGGTGCCGCGGATTTT.

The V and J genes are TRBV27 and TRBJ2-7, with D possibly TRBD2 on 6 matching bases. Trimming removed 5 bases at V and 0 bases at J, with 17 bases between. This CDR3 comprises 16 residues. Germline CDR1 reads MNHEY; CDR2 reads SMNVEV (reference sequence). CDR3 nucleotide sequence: TGTGCCAGCAGTCCACTTTCGGGGAGGAGCTCCTACGAGCAGTACTTC. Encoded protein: CASSPLSGRSSYEQYF.